This T cell receptor (beta chain) emerged from a study of human T cells and chemical hapten exposure. The wider study: DPC at 2% was the sensitizing agent, placed on approximately 2 cm by approximately 2 cm of upper inner arm skin.

A few counts support this clonotype. No antigen is known for it. Regarding time point: patch test 1, 2 weeks after DPC sensitization. The treatment is: therapeutic diphenylcyclopropenone sensitization with weekly scalp DPC. Extraction of total RNA was performed on unfractionated whole blood. The germline V gene encodes CDR1 SGHTA and CDR2 FQGNSA. This CDR3 spans 15 amino acids. V was trimmed by 0 bases and J by 0 bases, leaving 9 bases between them. Whole-study findings and limits: No change in TCRs above 1 in 1000 frequency was produced by DPC sensitization.

Authors' processing steps: There were a median of approximately 96,000 TCRs per sample, with a range from about 23,224 to 750,000. TCRdb processed the RACE reads anew with MiXCR; each CDR3 protein has one entry. These V and J calls rely on TCRdb rather than the paper's analysis. The data show around 71,000 distinct CDR3 sequences, around 10% seen once. The sample here was whole blood, taken in connection with sensitization to the hapten diphenylcyclopropenone (DPC). The TCR comes from a woman in her thirties or forties with alopecia areata. Some clones in this sample may be carry-over from other donors' samples. The V and J genes are TRBV7-2 and TRBJ2-7; D is unclear. DNA for the CDR3: TGTGCCAGCAGCTTAGCTCGACTGTCCTCCTACGAGCAGTACTTC. It yields the protein CASSLARLSSYEQYF.